A selection of T cell receptor beta chains follows, all from one sample in a study of cytomegalovirus exposure and HLA in healthy donors. Generated by immunoSEQ multiplex PCR, the TCRdb table keeps only in-frame clones and is missing some. The data show approximately 190,000 clones, over 80% seen once. The sample taken for sequencing was PBMCs. These TCRs come from a young man in good health and CMV-seronegative. CDR3s include the opening cysteine and the closing phenylalanine or tryptophan. The order of the fields is D gene, V gene, J gene, clone size, CDR3 DNA, CDR3 protein. The D gene is left open where the match is weak. A row's size may be missing; if present it is once, few, many or a size class.

-	TRBV5-1	TRBJ2-7	-	TGCGCCAGCAGCTCGATGACGGAGACCTACGAGCAGTACTTC	CASSSMTETYEQYF
TRBD1	TRBV6-1	TRBJ1-3	once	TGTGCCAGCAGTGGGGGGACAGGACTCTCTGGAAACACCATATATTTT	CASSGGTGLSGNTIYF
-	TRBV28	TRBJ1-2	-	TGTGCCAGCAGTAGAGCGACAGTCCCTTGGGGCTACACCTTC	CASSRATVPWGYTF
TRBD1	TRBV6-1	TRBJ1-2	-	TGTGCCAGCAGTGCGACAGGGGGCGCGTCTATGGGCTACACCTTC	CASSATGGASMGYTF
-	TRBV6-1	TRBJ1-5	-	TGTGCCAGCAGTGCCGGGTTGAGCAATCAGCCCCAGCATTTT	CASSAGLSNQPQHF
-	TRBV7-9	TRBJ2-6	-	TGTGCCAGCAGCCCCGGGGGTACTGGGGCCAACGTCCTGACTTTC	CASSPGGTGANVLTF
TRBD1	TRBV19	TRBJ1-3	-	TGTGCCAGTAGGACGGACAGGGGGCTTGGAAACACCATATATTTT	CASRTDRGLGNTIYF
-	TRBV6-1	TRBJ2-5	-	TGTGCCAGCAGTGAAGCGCTCAGGGCCCAAGAGACCCAGTACTTC	CASSEALRAQETQYF
TRBD2	TRBV9	TRBJ2-7	-	TGTGCCAGCAGCGTAGGTAACGGGGGGAGTAGTACTGCGGACGAGCAGTACTTC	CASSVGNGGSSTADEQYF
TRBD1	TRBV6-6	TRBJ2-2	-	TGTGCCAGCAAGGACAGGGAGGCGAACACCGGGGAGCTGTTTTTT	CASKDREANTGELFF
-	TRBV30	TRBJ1-3	-	TGTGCCTGGAATACAGGCGGCTCTGGAAACACCATATATTTT	CAWNTGGSGNTIYF
TRBD2	TRBV5-4	TRBJ2-5	once	TGTGCCAGCAGCTTGGAGCGGGGGGGTACGGAGACCCAGTACTTC	CASSLERGGTETQYF
TRBD1	TRBV2	TRBJ2-5	-	TGTGCCAGCAGAGCGCCGGGGACAGGGGGCGATGGGGCAAGGACCCAGTACTTC	CASRAPGTGGDGARTQYF
-	TRBV19	TRBJ2-7	-	TGTGCCAGTAGCGATATCCAGGGTGGGGAGCAGTACTTC	CASSDIQGGEQYF
-	TRBV28	TRBJ2-5	-	TGTGCCAGCAGTTTGCGGGGTGAGACCCAGTACTTC	CASSLRGETQYF
-	TRBV5-1	TRBJ1-1	-	TGCGCCAGCAGCTTGGCCCCGGGGGAGGGCACTGAAGCTTTCTTT	CASSLAPGEGTEAFF
-	TRBV7-8	TRBJ1-1	once	TGTGCCAGCAGCTTGACACACAGGAGCATGAACACTGAAGCTTTCTTT	CASSLTHRSMNTEAFF
-	TRBV4-1	TRBJ2-1	-	TGCGCCAGCAGCTTCCGGCCCCGGACAGCTCCTCAGTTCTTC	CASSFRPRTAPQFF
TRBD2	TRBV28	TRBJ2-7	once	TGTGCCAGCAGTTTCGGTGCCCAGCGGGGGGGCCTCCGGTACGAGCAGTACTTC	CASSFGAQRGGLRYEQYF
TRBD1	TRBV7-9	TRBJ1-4	-	TGTGCCAGCAGCCCCCCGACAGGGACTAATGAAAAACTGTTTTTT	CASSPPTGTNEKLFF
-	TRBV5-6	TRBJ1-1	once	TGTGCCAGCAGAAGAAAGCCAGGGATTATGAACACTGAAGCTTTCTTT	CASRRKPGIMNTEAFF
TRBD1	TRBV28	TRBJ1-5	few	TGTGCCAGCAGCCCCCGACAGGGCCCCAATCAGCCCCAGCATTTT	CASSPRQGPNQPQHF
-	TRBV6-5	TRBJ1-1	-	TGTGCCAGCAACCCACAGACCCCGAACACTGAAGCTTTCTTT	CASNPQTPNTEAFF
TRBD1	TRBV6-6	TRBJ1-2	-	TGTGCCAGCAGTTACACGGACAGGCCGACCTATGGCTACACCTTC	CASSYTDRPTYGYTF
TRBD2	TRBV7-8	TRBJ2-5	-	TGTGCCAGCAGCTGGGGACGACTAGCGGGGGGAGAAGAGACCCAGTACTTC	CASSWGRLAGGEETQYF
TRBD1	TRBV2	TRBJ2-5	-	TGTGCCAGCACGACAGGGCTGGAGACCCAGTACTTC	CASTTGLETQYF
TRBD1	TRBV9	TRBJ1-1	-	TGTGCCAGCAGCGTTACGGACAGGACGAACACTGAAGCTTTCTTT	CASSVTDRTNTEAFF
TRBD2	TRBV11-2	TRBJ2-7	-	TGTGCCAGCACCCCCGCCGCTCCGGGGGACTACTACGAGCAGTACTTC	CASTPAAPGDYYEQYF
TRBD2	TRBV9	TRBJ2-7	-	TGTGCCAGCAGCGCCACAACTAGCGGGAGGGAAGGGGAGCAGTACTTC	CASSATTSGREGEQYF
TRBD1	TRBV7-2	TRBJ2-4	-	TGTGCCAGCAGCTTACGGGACAGGGCGATTTACGACATTCAGTACTTC	CASSLRDRAIYDIQYF
-	TRBV11-2	TRBJ2-7	-	TGTGCCAGCAGCTTAGAGGCGACAGGACTCTACGAGCAGTACTTC	CASSLEATGLYEQYF
-	TRBV6-5	TRBJ2-7	-	TGTGCCAGCAGTTATCTCAGGGGAAGCTCCTACGAGCAGTACTTC	CASSYLRGSSYEQYF
-	TRBV28	TRBJ1-5	few	TGTGCCAGCAGTCTCCCCCCAGGGGCGCTCAATCAGCCCCAGCATTTT	CASSLPPGALNQPQHF
TRBD2	TRBV5-4	TRBJ2-1	-	TGTGCCAGCAGCCCAAGGACGGGAGGCAATGAGCAGTTCTTC	CASSPRTGGNEQFF
TRBD1	TRBV2	TRBJ1-4	few	TGTGCCAGCCTAAGGGGGACAGGGGGGAATGAAAAACTGTTTTTT	CASLRGTGGNEKLFF
-	TRBV29-1	TRBJ2-2	once	TGCAGCGCAACCGGGACTTTGAACACCGGGGAGCTGTTTTTT	CSATGTLNTGELFF
TRBD1	TRBV15	TRBJ2-1	-	TGTGCCACCAGCAGAGATCGCGAGATGACAGGGGCCAATGAGCAGTTCTTC	CATSRDREMTGANEQFF
-	TRBV4-3	TRBJ1-2	-	TGCGCCAGCAGCCAACAGGGTAACTATGGCTACACCTTC	CASSQQGNYGYTF
-	TRBV5-1	TRBJ2-5	-	TGCGCCAGCCGGGACTCTACCGCTCAAGAGACCCAGTACTTC	CASRDSTAQETQYF
-	TRBV4-3	TRBJ1-2	-	TGCGCCAGCAGCCGGAGGGATGCAGACTATGGCTACACCTTC	CASSRRDADYGYTF
-	TRBV9	TRBJ1-6	once	TGTGCCAGCAGCGAAGGTTTGAGGTCCTATAATTCACCCCTCCACTTT	CASSEGLRSYNSPLHF
-	TRBV7-9	TRBJ2-1	-	TGTGCCAGCAGCCGCGATGAGCAGTTCTTC	CASSRDEQFF
-	TRBV11-3	TRBJ1-1	-	TGTGCCAGCAGCTTAGCCTGGGGGGGTGAAGCTTTCTTT	CASSLAWGGEAFF
TRBD2	TRBV14	TRBJ2-5	-	TGTGCCAGCAGCCAAGCCCTAGCGGGACGGGAGACCCAGTACTTC	CASSQALAGRETQYF
TRBD2	TRBV7-2	TRBJ2-5	-	TGTGCCAGCAGCCGGGGGGGGAGGGAGACCCAGTACTTC	CASSRGGRETQYF
TRBD1	TRBV5-5	TRBJ1-5	-	TGTGCCAGCACCCCGACAGGGGGGTCATTTCAGCCCCAGCATTTT	CASTPTGGSFQPQHF
TRBD1	TRBV2	TRBJ1-4	-	TGTGCCAGCAGCCAACAGGGGCGGGGTAATGAAAAACTGTTTTTT	CASSQQGRGNEKLFF
-	TRBV27	TRBJ1-5	-	TGTGCCAGCAGTTTAATCGCAGGCAATCAGCCCCAGCATTTT	CASSLIAGNQPQHF
-	TRBV19	TRBJ1-5	-	TGTGCCAGTAGCACCTGGGGCAGGGGCAATCAGCCCCAGCATTTT	CASSTWGRGNQPQHF
TRBD2	TRBV5-8	TRBJ2-1	-	TGTGCCAGCAGCTTGTCCCGGACTAGCGGGAGGTTTAATGAGCAGTTCTTC	CASSLSRTSGRFNEQFF
-	TRBV7-9	TRBJ2-2	-	TGTTCCAGCAGCTCGGCCGGGGAGCTGTTTTTT	CSSSSAGELFF
TRBD2	TRBV7-9	TRBJ2-7	-	TGTGCCAGCAGCTGGGAGGGCGAGCAGTACTTC	CASSWEGEQYF
TRBD1	TRBV28	TRBJ2-1	-	TGTGCCAGCAGCCGCGACAGGGCCTACAATGAGCAGTTCTTC	CASSRDRAYNEQFF
-	TRBV28	TRBJ1-1	-	TGTGCCAGCAGCTCACGGGGTGGAGCTTTCTTT	CASSSRGGAFF
-	TRBV15	TRBJ2-5	once	TGTGCCACCAGCAGGCTGGGGGCGAAAGAGACCCAGTACTTC	CATSRLGAKETQYF
-	TRBV27	TRBJ2-2	-	TGTGCCAGCAGTTTAGACAGAGCGAACACCGGGGAGCTGTTTTTT	CASSLDRANTGELFF
TRBD1	TRBV6-5	TRBJ2-7	once	TGTGCCAGCAGTTACAGTGGGGACAGCTCCTACGAGCAGTACTTC	CASSYSGDSSYEQYF
TRBD2	TRBV6-5	TRBJ2-7	-	TGTGCCAGCAGTTTCTTAGCGGGAGGGCACTACGAGCAGTACTTC	CASSFLAGGHYEQYF
-	TRBV7-7	TRBJ2-3	-	TGTGCTAGCAGCTTCGGACAGTCCGATACGCAGTATTTT	CASSFGQSDTQYF
TRBD1	TRBV28	TRBJ1-2	-	TGTGCCAGCTCCCTCACAGGGGGCGCTGCCTATGGCTACACCTTC	CASSLTGGAAYGYTF